One T cell receptor beta chain is described in this entry. The sample originates from a study of control samples from healthy donors and cancer patients. This table comes from immunoSEQ multiplex PCR, and its TCRdb copy is limited to in-frame clones, with some not included. The table has 60,000 to 70,000 clones, 85% seen once. Trimming at V came to 6 bases and at J to 0 bases, leaving 3 bases not matched to a gene. CDR3 length: 15 amino acids. Germline CDR1 reads LNHDA; CDR2 reads SQIVND (reference sequence). This sequence joins TRBV19 and TRBJ2-1; 9 bases match TRBD1. The sequence came from a man between 35 and 55 years old in good health. The sample was blood. The DNA for the CDR3 is TGTGCCAGTAGCGACAGGGGGAGCTCCTACAATGAGCAGTTCTTC. This gives the protein CASSDRGSSYNEQFF.